This T cell receptor (beta chain) originates from a study of OX40 agonist ivuxolimab in advanced cancers. Study context: In this cohort, patients received ivuxolimab, an agonistic anti-OX40 (CD134) antibody. Partial responses were achieved by three patients: one hepatocellular carcinoma, two cutaneous melanoma. Points from the study as a whole: Expanded clones were, on average, more numerous in CD8+ T cells than in CD4+. The authors did not determine the antigen specificity of the expanded peripheral T cells.

This clone was observed a few times. Antigen: not known. The assay was immunoSEQ multiplex PCR, and TCRdb's table has in-frame clones only and misses some. The sample includes about 44,000 clones, 75% to 90% of them seen just once. Per germline, CDR1 MNHEY and CDR2 SMNVEV (reference sequence). The J segment lost 3 bases and the V segment lost 7 bases, leaving 16 bases of the junction unmatched. This CDR3 spans 19 amino acids. V and J are TRBV27 and TRBJ2-2; 11 bases map to TRBD1. The TCR originated in an adult with an advanced solid tumor such as melanoma, head and neck, liver or kidney cancer. This specimen consisted of CD4+ or CD8+ T cells sorted from blood, obtained in a trial of the OX40 agonist ivuxolimab. CDR3: CASTPLRTGGGRHTGELFF. Written as DNA, the CDR3 is TGTGCCAGCACCCCCCTCCGGACAGGGGGCGGGAGACACACCGGGGAGCTGTTTTTT.